The 21 T cell receptor beta chains given below trace back to one sample, sequenced in a study of CD8 T cells in Susac syndrome. After extraction with the RNeasy kit, about 0.45 to 1 ug of the RNA was reverse transcribed using random hexamers. TCRdb reanalysed the immunoSEQ multiplex PCR reads using MiXCR and keeps one entry per CDR3 protein. This table has approximately 190,000 distinct CDR3 sequences, about 94% appearing once. The sequencing input was CD4+ T cells from PBMCs. These receptors came from a human donor with Susac syndrome.

This chain joins TRBV4-3 and TRBJ2-5; 12 positions agree with TRBD2. Germline CDR1 LGHNA, CDR2 YSLEER. J gave up 5 bases and V 1 base, and 5 bases lay outside the gene matches. This CDR3 has 16 residues. Here the CDR3 DNA reads TGCGCCAGCAGCCAAGCCGGACTAGCGGGGTGGGAGACCCAGTACTTC. Its translation is CASSQAGLAGWETQYF.

This clonotype has only one observation. V usage is TRBV9 and J usage is TRBJ2-2, with D perhaps matching TRBD1 or TRBD2 (5 bases each). Germline-derived CDR1 and CDR2 are SGDLS and YYNGEE. V lost 4 bases, J lost 4 bases, and 11 bases lay in between. The CDR3 totals 14 residues. CDR3 sequence (DNA): TGTGCCAGCAGCCCAATGGGGGTCACCGGGGAGCTGTTTTTT. Encoded protein: CASSPMGVTGELFF.

This clonotype was observed once. The chain employs TRBV4-2 and TRBJ1-4; D is uncertain. Trimming left V 1 base short and J 4 bases short, with 4 bases between. Germline V gene data show CDR1 as LGHNA and CDR2 as YNFKEQ. The CDR3 covers 13 residues. This chain's CDR3 is CASSQGDNEKLFF. The DNA of the CDR3 is TGTGCCAGCAGCCAAGGGGATAATGAAAAACTGTTTTTT.

The chain's CDR3 is CSVETGNTGELFF. The CDR3 bases are TGCAGCGTTGAAACGGGAAACACCGGGGAGCTGTTTTTT. The chain joins TRBV29-1 to TRBJ2-2; D is perhaps TRBD2 (5 bases). The CDR3 has 13 residues. Germline assignment: CDR1 SQVTM and CDR2 ANQGSEA. V lost 2 bases, J lost 2 bases, and 6 bases lay in between.

The chain employs TRBV20-1 and TRBJ2-1; TRBD1 might be the D (6 bases). The CDR3 has 14 amino acids. Germline V gene lookup returns CDR1 DFQATT and CDR2 SNEGSKA (reference sequence). This CDR3 reads CSARGTTGYNEQFF. CDR3 bases: TGCAGCGCCCGTGGGACAACGGGGTACAATGAGCAGTTCTTC.

V is TRBV7-9 and J is TRBJ2-1; D not resolved. CDR3 length: 17 amino acids. The germline V and J ends were trimmed by 1 base and 5 bases, with 18 bases remaining between them. CDR1 is SEHNR, CDR2 FQNEAQ, per germline (reference sequence). The CDR3, as DNA: TGTGCCAGCAGCTTAGATCTTGGCCGGCGGTACCACAATGAGCAGTTCTTC. Translating it yields CASSLDLGRRYHNEQFF.

This clonotype was seen a few times. The chain links TRBV7-9 to TRBJ2-5; D remains ambiguous. Germline V gene lookup returns CDR1 SEHNR and CDR2 FQNEAQ (reference sequence). V was clipped by 2 bases and J by 5 bases, with 9 bases between them. This CDR3 region has 13 residues. As DNA, the CDR3 is TGTGCCAGCAGCTTATCCAGCAGGGAGACCCAGTACTTC. It specifies CASSLSSRETQYF.

This clonotype occurred once. The chain has TRBV27 and TRBJ2-2, with D possibly matching TRBD1 (5 bases). This CDR3 has 15 residues. Trimming took 2 bases from V and 5 from J, leaving 12 bases between them. The germline V gene encodes CDR1 MNHEY and CDR2 SMNVEV (reference sequence). CDR3 loop: CASSLSVGRTGELFF. CDR3 bases: TGTGCCAGCAGTTTAAGCGTGGGGCGGACCGGGGAGCTGTTTTTT.

The chain has TRBV12-3 or TRBV12-4 and TRBJ2-2; TRBD1 matches at 11 bases. The V and J ends lost 7 bases and 7 bases, in that order; junction bases with no gene match: 8. CDR3 length equals 15 residues. The CDR3 here is CASNTGTGGVGELFF. The CDR3, as DNA: TGTGCCAGCAACACCGGGACAGGGGGTGTCGGGGAGCTGTTTTTT.

This chain connects TRBV29-1 to TRBJ2-3, with 9 bases lining up with TRBD1. The germline gives CDR1 SQVTM, CDR2 ANQGSEA. The CDR3 loop spans 17 amino acids. V lost 5 bases to trimming and J lost 1 base; unmatched junction nucleotides: 13. CDR3 region: CSVPGTGFSSGTDTQYF. The CDR3 DNA follows: TGCAGCGTTCCCGGGACAGGGTTCTCTTCTGGCACAGATACGCAGTATTTT.

The table lists this clonotype with a count of one. The V and J genes are TRBV12-3 or TRBV12-4 and TRBJ2-2, with 7 bases aligning to TRBD1. The CDR3 has 14 amino acids. V shed 5 bases and J 6 bases; nucleotides not matched to a gene: 6. CDR3 sequence reads: CASSVDRVAGELFF. The CDR3, as DNA: TGTGCCAGCAGTGTTGACAGGGTTGCCGGGGAGCTGTTTTTT.

CDR3 in amino acids: CSARSGVSTDTQYF. The CDR3 DNA is TGCAGTGCTAGAAGTGGGGTGAGCACAGATACGCAGTATTTT. V is TRBV20-1 and J is TRBJ2-3; no reliable D call. Germline loops: CDR1 DFQATT, CDR2 SNEGSKA (reference sequence). This CDR3 comprises 14 residues. V dropped 2 bases and J dropped 0 bases, with 9 bases sitting between them.

The chain employs TRBV23-1 and TRBJ1-2, with a tentative D call TRBD1 (6 bases). TRBV23-1 falls under the ORF class, with uncertain function. The CDR3 consists of 13 residues. The V end was cut by 11 bases, the J end by 8 bases, with 21 bases between. The CDR3 reads CASRETGEFGYTF. The CDR3 DNA reads as TGCGCCTCCCGGGAGACAGGTGAATTCGGCTACACCTTC.

This sequence joins TRBV5-4 and TRBJ2-4; TRBD2 is a possible D gene (6 bases). The CDR3 consists of 16 residues. With 4 bases removed from V and 0 bases from J, the gap between germline ends came to 14 bases. Germline V CDR1 and CDR2: SGHNT, YYREEE (reference sequence). The DNA for the CDR3 is TGTGCCAGCAGCCCGGATGGGGGGATAGCCAAAAACATTCAGTACTTC. Amino acids: CASSPDGGIAKNIQYF. Supplemented by reference TRBV5-4 and TRBJ2-4, the full variable domain reads ETGVTQSPTHLIKTRGQQVTLRCSSQSGHNTVSWYQQALGQGPQFIFQYYREEENGRGNFPPRFSGLQFPNYSSELNVNALELDDSALYLCASSPDGGIAKNIQYFGAGTRLSVL.

This chain links TRBV19 with TRBJ1-1; D is possibly TRBD1 (5 bases). The CDR3 has 13 residues. CDR1 and CDR2 from the germline V gene are LNHDA and SQIVND (reference sequence). The V end was cut by 9 bases, the J end by 3 bases, with 14 bases between. CDR3 sequence reads: CASKTTQDTEAFF. The CDR3 DNA reads as TGTGCCAGCAAAACCACACAGGACACTGAAGCTTTCTTT. Supplemented by reference TRBV19 and TRBJ1-1, the full variable domain reads DGGITQSPKYLFRKEGQNVTLSCEQNLNHDAMYWYRQDPGQGLRLIYYSQIVNDFQKGDIAEGYSVSREKKESFPLTVTSAQKNPTAFYLCASKTTQDTEAFFGQGTRLTVV.

The chain uses TRBV5-1 and TRBJ2-1, with TRBD1 as a possible D gene (6 bases). The V gene's germline CDR1 is SGHRS and CDR2 YFSETQ. Trimming cost V 4 bases and J 0 bases, with 14 bases left between them. The CDR3 totals 16 residues. The CDR3 DNA sequence: TGCGCCAGCAGCCGCCAGGGGTCGAGCTCCTACAATGAGCAGTTCTTC. It yields the protein CASSRQGSSSYNEQFF.

V usage is TRBV6-5 and J usage is TRBJ1-1; no firm D call. V lost 2 bases and J lost 8, with 12 bases in between. The CDR3 loop spans 13 amino acids. Per germline, CDR1 MNHEY and CDR2 SVGAGI. CDR3 residues: CASSYQIPSEAFF. In DNA, the CDR3 is TGTGCCAGCAGTTACCAAATCCCATCCGAAGCTTTCTTT.

The J gene is TRBJ2-5, the V gene TRBV7-9; TRBD2 matches 10 bases. The CDR3 sequence is 15 residues long. V shed 4 bases, J shed 2 bases, and the junction held 4 bases outside the gene matches. Germline V gives CDR1 SEHNR, CDR2 FQNEAQ (reference sequence). CDR3 sequence (DNA): TGTGCCAGCAGCTACCCACTAGCGGGGCAAGAGACCCAGTACTTC. The encoded protein is CASSYPLAGQETQYF.

The chain couples TRBV7-2 to TRBJ1-5, with D possibly being TRBD1 (6 bases). Trimming shortened V by 1 base and J by 3 bases, and 10 bases separated the two germline ends. Germline V gives CDR1 SGHTA, CDR2 FQGNSA. There are 15 residues in the CDR3. The CDR3 spells CASSLVDRVNQPQHF. CDR3 in DNA: TGTGCCAGCAGCTTAGTGGACAGAGTCAATCAGCCCCAGCATTTT.

This chain uses TRBV6-6 with TRBJ1-2; 9 positions agree with TRBD1. In germline, CDR1 is MNHNY, CDR2 SVGAGI (reference sequence). The CDR3 has 15 residues. Losses at the gene ends were 2 bases for V and 4 bases for J; bases not matched to a gene: 5. CDR3 region: CASSYLGTGSYGYTF. The CDR3 nucleotides read TGTGCCAGCAGTTACCTCGGGACAGGGAGCTATGGCTACACCTTC.

The genes are TRBV5-4 and TRBJ2-6; no definite D call. Germline-derived CDR1 and CDR2 are SGHNT and YYREEE (reference sequence). The CDR3 contains 15 residues. V lost 1 base and J 2 bases, leaving 7 bases between the germline ends. In DNA form, the CDR3 reads TGTGCCAGCAGCTTGTCGGTAGCTGGGGCCAACGTCCTGACTTTC. Protein sequence: CASSLSVAGANVLTF.